Below are 21 T cell receptor beta chains sequenced from a single sample in a study of T cells after yellow fever vaccination. TCRdb passed the 5' RACE reads through MiXCR, listing each CDR3 protein once. The top ten hold 30% to 45% of the sample, which has roughly 190,000 distinct CDR3 sequences, 11% seen once. The sequenced sample was CD8+ T cells sorted from PBMCs, obtained 15 days after the yellow fever booster vaccination. Receptors originate from a man aged 18-30 years who received the YFV17D yellow fever vaccine.

CDR3 in DNA: TGTGCCAGCAGTTACGCTATCCGCAGGGACTGGGACACTGAAGCTTTCTTT. This translates into CASSYAIRRDWDTEAFF. The chain is built from TRBV6-2 or TRBV6-3 and TRBJ1-1; tentatively, D is TRBD1 (5 bases). V shed 2 bases and J shed 3 bases, with 19 bases lying between them. CDR3 size: 17 residues. Germline V lookup: CDR1 MNHEY, CDR2 SVGEGT.

This clonotype came up a few times. The J gene is TRBJ2-5, the V gene TRBV20-1; D may be TRBD1 (5 bases). The V gene lost 3 bases and the J gene lost 2 bases, with 19 bases spanning the gap. Germline CDR1 and CDR2: DFQATT and SNEGSKA (reference sequence). The CDR3 contains 16 residues. The CDR3 DNA reads as TGCAGTGCTAGTGATCCCAGGGCAGAAGGGCAAGAGACCCAGTACTTC. Translating it yields CSASDPRAEGQETQYF.

The chain is built from TRBV11-2 and TRBJ2-2; D unclear. CDR3 length: 17 residues. The germline V and J ends were trimmed by 1 base and 4 bases, with 16 bases remaining between them. The germline CDR1 and CDR2 sequences are SGHAT and FQNNGV. This CDR3 is CASSLVRRLFATGELFF. The CDR3 nucleotides are TGTGCCAGCAGCTTAGTGAGGCGGCTATTCGCCACCGGGGAGCTGTTTTTT.

This clonotype was seen a handful of times. This rearrangement joins TRBV12-3 or TRBV12-4 to TRBJ2-7, with 7 bases matching TRBD2. The V gene end was trimmed by 7 bases and the J gene end by 3 bases; junction bases not matched to a gene: 3. The CDR3 extends over 12 amino acids. In DNA, the CDR3 is TGTGCCAGCACCTGGGACTACTACGAGCAGTACTTC. This gives the protein CASTWDYYEQYF.

A few counts support this clonotype. The chain carries TRBV27 and TRBJ2-7; D may match TRBD1 or TRBD2 (7 bases each). The CDR3 consists of 13 residues. Trimming stripped 6 bases from V and 7 bases from J, with 16 bases between. Germline V gives CDR1 MNHEY, CDR2 SMNVEV (reference sequence). CDR3 DNA sequence: TGTGCCAGCAGCAGGGGGGGTATGGGTGAGCAGTACTTC. Protein sequence: CASSRGGMGEQYF.

This clonotype was found a few times. The chain employs TRBV5-1 and TRBJ2-7; D gene uncertain. Trimming left V 4 bases short and J 1 base short, with 9 bases between. Germline values: CDR1 SGHRS, CDR2 YFSETQ. The CDR3 extends over 13 amino acids. The chain's CDR3 is CASSPTTSYEQYF. The CDR3 nucleotides are TGCGCCAGCAGCCCAACCACTTCCTACGAGCAGTACTTC.

This clonotype was recorded a few times. The CDR3 ends on some other residue instead of the conserved phenylalanine or tryptophan, so this is likely a read error. Because the CDR3's place on the DNA is in doubt, the DNA is left out and the CDR3 is given as listed by TCRdb. V is TRBV12-3 or TRBV12-4 and J is TRBJ1-4; TRBD1 is taken as the D call from the table, unchecked against the DNA. The CDR3 adds up to 11 amino acids, both ends counted. CDR3 sequence reads: CASSPRDGGRR.

This clonotype was seen many times. V usage is TRBV12-3 or TRBV12-4 and J usage is TRBJ2-1; D unclear. The length of the CDR3 is 11 residues. V dropped 6 bases and J dropped 5 bases, with 5 bases sitting between them. In DNA form, the CDR3 reads TGTGCCAGCAGACTAAACAATGAGCAGTTCTTC. Encoded protein: CASRLNNEQFF.

A few counts support this clonotype. The V gene is TRBV3-1, the J gene TRBJ2-1, with TRBD1 matching over 8 bases. The germline gives CDR1 LGHDT, CDR2 YNNKEL (reference sequence). With 5 bases clipped from V and 3 bases from J, the junction kept 6 bases outside the gene matches. The CDR3 is 15 amino acids. The CDR3 region has the DNA TGTGCCAGCAGCGAGACAGGGGCCTACTACAATGAGCAGTTCTTC. Translating gives CASSETGAYYNEQFF.

This clonotype showed up just a few times. The gene calls are TRBV20-1 and TRBJ2-3; D not resolved. The CDR3 consists of 10 residues. V was pared by 6 bases and J by 6 bases, with 7 bases between. Germline loops: CDR1 DFQATT, CDR2 SNEGSKA (reference sequence). The CDR3 DNA reads TGCAGTGCGTCAGTGGATACGCAGTATTTT. It is translated as CSASVDTQYF.

The chain recombines TRBV29-1 with TRBJ1-1; possible D gene TRBD1, 5 bases. V gave up 5 bases and J gave up 5 bases, with 12 bases separating them. From germline, CDR1 is SQVTM and CDR2 ANQGSEA. The CDR3 has 12 residues. Written as DNA, the CDR3 is TGCAGCGTTCTTAAGGGGCTTACTGAAGCTTTCTTT. Translating gives CSVLKGLTEAFF.

This clonotype occurred a few times. The chain uses TRBV6-5 and TRBJ1-1; tentative D call: TRBD1 (5 bases). Germline V gives CDR1 MNHEY, CDR2 SVGAGI. There are 14 residues in the CDR3. The V end lost 6 bases, the J end lost 1 base, and 12 bases lay between the germline ends. The CDR3 loop reads CASSHYTGNTEAFF. CDR3 sequence (DNA): TGTGCCAGCAGCCACTATACAGGGAACACTGAAGCTTTCTTT.

This rearrangement joins TRBV7-2 to TRBJ2-1; D gene uncertain. This CDR3 contains 13 residues. V shed 4 bases and J shed 3 bases, with 7 bases lying between them. CDR1 is SGHTA, CDR2 FQGNSA, per germline. The CDR3 DNA sequence: TGTGCCAGCAGCTCACCTAGCTACAATGAGCAGTTCTTC. This codes for CASSSPSYNEQFF.

The chain employs TRBV7-6 and TRBJ2-7; D is unresolved. Germline CDR1 reads SGHVS; CDR2 reads FNYEAQ. The V and J ends lost 3 bases and 7 bases respectively, with 10 bases between them. CDR3 length: 12 residues. The CDR3 protein is CASSLDPGEQYF. In DNA form, the CDR3 reads TGTGCCAGCAGCTTGGACCCTGGGGAGCAGTACTTC.

This clonotype has only a few counts. This chain joins TRBV2 and TRBJ1-1; the D gene is possibly TRBD1 (6 bases). With 11 bases removed from V and 3 bases from J, the gap between germline ends came to 25 bases. Germline V lookup: CDR1 SNHLY, CDR2 FYNNEI. The CDR3 extends over 16 amino acids. The CDR3 DNA reads as TGTGCCGGTTCTTCGAGCTGGGACAATGGGGACACTGAAGCTTTCTTT. Translation: CAGSSSWDNGDTEAFF.

The chain carries TRBV12-3 or TRBV12-4 and TRBJ2-1; a weak D match, TRBD2 (6 bases). Trimming removed 6 bases from V and 4 bases from J, with 16 bases in between. This CDR3 contains 15 residues. This CDR3 reads CASSSGTFSYNEQFF. CDR3 nucleotides: TGTGCCAGCAGCTCCGGGACTTTCTCTTACAATGAGCAGTTCTTC.

DNA of the CDR3: TGCGCCAGCAGCCAAGGTGTAACAGGATATGGCTACACCTTC. Its protein product is CASSQGVTGYGYTF. V gene TRBV4-3 combines with J gene TRBJ1-2; TRBD1 might be the D (5 bases). CDR1 is LGHNA, CDR2 YSLEER, per germline. The CDR3 contains 14 residues. V lost 1 base, J lost 5 bases, and 11 bases lay in between.

This clonotype was counted a few times. J is TRBJ2-3 and V is TRBV14; D could derive from TRBD1 or TRBD2 (5 bases each). CDR1 and CDR2 (germline): SGHDN, FVKESK. The V gene lost 0 bases and the J gene lost 8 bases, with 12 bases spanning the gap. The CDR3 is made up of 14 amino acids. CDR3 nucleotide sequence: TGTGCCAGCAGCCAAGATGGTGGGGACCCTACGCAGTATTTT. Residues: CASSQDGGDPTQYF.

The rearrangement uses TRBV4-3 and TRBJ2-1, with 7 bases matching TRBD2. The CDR3 contains 15 residues. CDR1 is LGHNA, CDR2 YSLEER, per germline. V lost 2 bases, J lost 4 bases, and 5 bases stayed unmatched. In DNA form, the CDR3 reads TGCGCCAGCAGCCAACTACGGGGGGTTTACAATGAGCAGTTCTTC. Protein: CASSQLRGVYNEQFF.

The genes are TRBV10-3 and TRBJ2-7; TRBD1 agrees at 8 bases. J lost 1 base, V lost 0 bases, and 5 bases had no gene match. CDR3 size: 16 residues. From germline, CDR1 is ENHRY and CDR2 SYGVKD. The CDR3 sequence: CAISESTGTGSYEQYF. The CDR3 DNA is TGTGCCATCAGTGAGTCGACTGGGACAGGTTCCTACGAGCAGTACTTC.

The chain is built from TRBV6-1 and TRBJ1-4; 10 bases agree with TRBD1. Germline V gene lookup returns CDR1 MNHNS and CDR2 SASEGT. This CDR3 contains 14 residues. With 2 bases clipped from V and 7 bases from J, the junction kept 1 base outside the gene matches. This CDR3 reads CASSEWTGGEKLFF. CDR3 coding DNA: TGTGCCAGCAGTGAATGGACAGGGGGTGAAAAACTGTTTTTT.